Below, one TCR beta chain is given with its context. In this sample, this clonotype turned up many times. The antigen it recognizes is unknown. No qualities accompany the bases; no much larger clone lies one base away. The time point label, read with the paper, signifies: after trial treatment. This specimen's treatment or condition label, per the study, means: LDRT plus nivolumab, ipilimumab, low-dose cyclophosphamide and aspirin (RACIN trial). The donors came from RACIN, which was a single-arm phase I dose-escalation trial that paired nivolumab and ipilimumab with aspirin, low-dose cyclophosphamide and low-dose radiotherapy. Eligible patients had advanced, TIL-negative solid tumors. The reads were generated on an Illumina HiSeq 2500. TCRs were amplified with Phusion for 20 PCR cycles, with a constant-region primer paired with the adapter attached to the V primers. Isolated mRNA was amplified with the MessageAmp II aRNA Amplification Kit, using an approximately 16-hour in vitro transcription at 37°C. The Dynabeads mRNA DIRECT Purification Kit was used to isolate mRNA for TCR sequencing. Indexed Illumina adapters were added in a second Phusion PCR of about 24 cycles, after which AMPure XP beads were used to purify the products. The published analysis was carried out like this. Custom Perl scripts pooled TCR sequences encoding the same protein, removed out-of-frame sequences and computed each clonotype's abundance. Any TCR sequence supported by only a single read was excluded from analysis. Shannon entropy, Gini index, clonality, richness, and the frequency of TCRs shared between repertoires were included as repertoire metrics. Using fastp at Q25 and MiXCR, TCRdb reprocessed the public reads and kept productive beta chains. Identical CDR3 protein sequences are pooled into one entry, listed with their most common genes and DNA. TCRdb assigned the V and J calls; the authors' analysis was not used. The sample includes 50,000 or so distinct CDR3 sequences, with approximately 35% observed a single time. The biggest ten clones account for under 8.5% of the sample.

The sample originates from a study of low-dose radiotherapy and immunotherapy resistance in tumors (dated by TCRdb to between 2021 and 2024). Notes on the research overall: Cohort 1 received 0.5 Gy per fraction every 2 weeks, with a prescribed total PTV dose of 6.5 Gy. Patients were given nivolumab as a 240 mg flat dose every two weeks and ipilimumab at 1 mg/kg every six weeks, with both drugs delivered intravenously. Randomization of trial participants into treatment groups was not performed. For Cohort 2, the dose was 1 Gy per fraction given every two weeks, adding up to 13 Gy in total across 26 weeks. Eight patients were included in the translational analysis, namely three from the first dose cohort plus the first five from the second dose cohort. Intravenous cyclophosphamide at 200 mg/m2 was administered every two weeks, one day ahead of each radiation and immunotherapy administration. Aspirin 300 mg was taken orally once daily by patients for four cycles, starting on cycle 1 day 1. First-strand cDNA was synthesized with Superscript III and a set of TRAV- and TRBV-specific primers, covering both TCRalpha and TCRbeta chains.

The CDR3 contains 10 residues, cysteine and phenylalanine counted. Of all the DNA, just the CDR3 is kept, 30 bases in frame from base 1. CDR1 is given as MDHEN and CDR2 as SYDVKM, both from the germline V gene. Trimming costs V 5 bases and J 4 bases, and their ends lie 2 bases apart. The sample was PBMCs, taken after low-dose radiotherapy plus immunotherapy. This clonotype was obtained from a male donor with rectosigmoid adenocarcinoma. Recombination connected TRBV28 to TRBJ1-2, with the identity of the D gene unclear. Here is the DNA: TGTGCCAGCAGTAGCTATGGCTACACCTTC. It encodes CASSSYGYTF.